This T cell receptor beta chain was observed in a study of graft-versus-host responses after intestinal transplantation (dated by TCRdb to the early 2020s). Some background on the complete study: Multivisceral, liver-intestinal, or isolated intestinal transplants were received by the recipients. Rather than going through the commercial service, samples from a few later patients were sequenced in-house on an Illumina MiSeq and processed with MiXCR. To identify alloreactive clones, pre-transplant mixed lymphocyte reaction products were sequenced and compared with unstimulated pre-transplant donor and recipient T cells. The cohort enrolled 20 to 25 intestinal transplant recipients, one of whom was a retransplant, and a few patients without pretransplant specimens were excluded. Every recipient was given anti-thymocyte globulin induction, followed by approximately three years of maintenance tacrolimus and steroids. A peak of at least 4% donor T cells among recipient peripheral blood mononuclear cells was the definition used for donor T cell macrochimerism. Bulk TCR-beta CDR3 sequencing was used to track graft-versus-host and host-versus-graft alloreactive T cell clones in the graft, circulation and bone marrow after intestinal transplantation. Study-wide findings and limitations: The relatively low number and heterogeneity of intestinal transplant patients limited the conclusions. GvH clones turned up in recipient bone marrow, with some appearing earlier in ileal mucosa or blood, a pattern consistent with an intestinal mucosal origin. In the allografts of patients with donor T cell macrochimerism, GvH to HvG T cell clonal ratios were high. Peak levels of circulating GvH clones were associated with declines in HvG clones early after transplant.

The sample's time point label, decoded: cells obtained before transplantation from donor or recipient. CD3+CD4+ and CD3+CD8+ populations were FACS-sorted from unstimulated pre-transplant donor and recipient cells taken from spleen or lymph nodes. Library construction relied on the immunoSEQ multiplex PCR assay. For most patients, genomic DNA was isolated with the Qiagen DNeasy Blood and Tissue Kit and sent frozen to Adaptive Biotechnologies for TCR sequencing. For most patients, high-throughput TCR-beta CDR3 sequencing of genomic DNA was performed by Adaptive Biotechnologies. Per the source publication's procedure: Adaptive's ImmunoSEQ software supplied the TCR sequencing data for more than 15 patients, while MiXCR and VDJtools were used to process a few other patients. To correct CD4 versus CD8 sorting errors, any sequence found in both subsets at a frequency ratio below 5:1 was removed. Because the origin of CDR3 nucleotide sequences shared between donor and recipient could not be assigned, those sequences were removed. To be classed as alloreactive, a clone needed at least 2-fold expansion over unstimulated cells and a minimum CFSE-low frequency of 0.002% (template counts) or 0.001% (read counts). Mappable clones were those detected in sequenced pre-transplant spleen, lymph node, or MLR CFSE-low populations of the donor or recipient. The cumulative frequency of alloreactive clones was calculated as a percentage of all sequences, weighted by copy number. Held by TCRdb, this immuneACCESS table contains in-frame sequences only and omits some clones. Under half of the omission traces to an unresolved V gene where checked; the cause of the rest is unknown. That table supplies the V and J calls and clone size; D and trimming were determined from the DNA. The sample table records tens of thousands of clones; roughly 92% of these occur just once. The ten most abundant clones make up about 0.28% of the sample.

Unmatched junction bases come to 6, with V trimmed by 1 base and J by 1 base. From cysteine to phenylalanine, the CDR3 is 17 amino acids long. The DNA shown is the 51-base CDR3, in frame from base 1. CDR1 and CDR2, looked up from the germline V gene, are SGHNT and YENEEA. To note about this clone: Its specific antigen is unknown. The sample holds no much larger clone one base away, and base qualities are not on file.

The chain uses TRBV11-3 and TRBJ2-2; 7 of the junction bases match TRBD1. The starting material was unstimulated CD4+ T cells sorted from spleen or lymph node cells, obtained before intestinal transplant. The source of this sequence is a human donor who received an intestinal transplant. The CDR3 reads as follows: CASSLGPTGLNTGELFF. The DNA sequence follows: TGTGCCAGCAGCTTAGGGCCGACAGGGCTGAACACCGGGGAGCTGTTTTTT.